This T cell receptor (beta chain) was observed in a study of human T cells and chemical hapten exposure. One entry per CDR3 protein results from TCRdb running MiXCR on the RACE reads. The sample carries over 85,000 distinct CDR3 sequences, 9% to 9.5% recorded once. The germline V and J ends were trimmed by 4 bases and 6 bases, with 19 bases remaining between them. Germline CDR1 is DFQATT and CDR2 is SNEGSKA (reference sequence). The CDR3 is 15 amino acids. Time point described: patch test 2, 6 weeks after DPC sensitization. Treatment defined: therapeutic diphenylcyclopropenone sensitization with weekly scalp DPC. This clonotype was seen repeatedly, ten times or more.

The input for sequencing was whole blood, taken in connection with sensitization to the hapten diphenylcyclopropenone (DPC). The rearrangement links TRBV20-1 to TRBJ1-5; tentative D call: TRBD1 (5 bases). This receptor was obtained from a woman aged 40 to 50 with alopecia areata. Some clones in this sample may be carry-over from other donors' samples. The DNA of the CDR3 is TGCAGTGCTAAAGTCGGGGCGACGGGGCGTCAGCCCCAGCATTTT. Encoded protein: CSAKVGATGRQPQHF.